This TCR beta chain was found in a study of T-cell memory formation after mild COVID-19 (dated by TCRdb to about 2021). For the wider study: TCR sequence clusters from the two donors were largely donor specific. Longitudinal TCRalpha and TCRbeta repertoire sequencing tracked T-cell clones expanding and contracting after mild COVID-19 in two donors. The cohort comprised two young, previously healthy adult volunteers, one female and one male.

The instrument given in TCRdb is Illumina NovaSeq 6000. TCRalpha and TCRbeta cDNA libraries were constructed by 5'RACE with constant-segment primers, with sample barcodes and unique molecular identifiers being introduced. Trizol reagent was used to extract RNA from every sample. Library amplification was performed in two PCR steps, and a second sample barcode and Illumina TruSeq adapters were introduced in the second step. The libraries were sequenced on an Illumina NovaSeq using 2 x 150 bp paired-end reads. The authors' analysis ran thus. The reads were demultiplexed and collapsed into UMI-guided consensus sequences using migec v1.2.7. Using mixcr v2.1.11, the UMI consensuses were aligned to TRA and TRB V and J templates and assembled into clonotypes. Clonotypes were classified as expanded or contracted when called significant by both edgeR and NoisET, with noise models trained on biological replicates. For edgeR calls, the thresholds were a false discovery rate-adjusted p below 0.01 and a log2 fold-change of 1. PCA with hierarchical clustering of max-normalized trajectories of the 1000 most abundant clonotypes was used as exploratory dynamics analysis. Separately sequenced CD4+ and CD8+ repertoires were used to assign the CD4 or CD8 phenotype of responding clones. The public sequencing data were trimmed at Q25 with fastp and processed into clonotypes with MiXCR by TCRdb, which kept only in-frame beta chains. Every entry covers one CDR3 protein and lists the most common genes and DNA from its rows. What appears here as the V and J calls and clone size reflects TCRdb's work, not the paper's. This sample has fewer than 250,000 distinct CDR3 sequences in its table, and roughly 27% of those were observed once. The top ten hold more than 9.5% of the sample.

Note on this clonotype: This receptor's antigen is unknown. Base-call qualities are not available, and no considerably larger clone is one nucleotide away.

Ficoll-Paque density gradient centrifugation was the method used to isolate PBMCs. The CDR3 runs 16 residues from the cysteine to the phenylalanine. Only the CDR3 DNA is retained, 48 bases long and in frame from the first base. Looking up the germline V gene (reference sequence) yields CDR1 LGHDT and CDR2 YNNKEL. The junction carries 19 bases between V and J, which are trimmed by 0 bases and 8 bases respectively. The paper's findings and limits, for the study overall: Contracting CD4+ clones were found mainly in CM and EM memory subsets, while CD8+ clones were enriched in EMRA. Clones contracting from day 15 to 85 had balanced CD4/CD8 phenotypes, while a second wave expanding from day 15 to 37 was biased towards CD4+. The detection of some responding clones in pre-infection memory suggests that pre-existing cross-reactive memory T cells joined the SARS-CoV-2 response. Only a couple of mild cases were covered in the study, and larger cohorts including severe cases with pre-infection samples were considered necessary. The second-wave clones that peaked on day 37 were not confirmed to be SARS-CoV-2 specific.

Sequences were obtained from PBMCs or a T cell subset sorted from them (not recorded which). The chain is made from TRBV3-1 and TRBJ1-2, with no D gene named confidently. The receptor's source is an adult woman who had mild COVID-19 (a few samples of this study predate the infection). The sample titles of this study are shuffled in the database, so cell type and time point are left out; the donor was told from shared clones. The sequenced DNA: TGTGCCAGCAGCCAAGACTTCGGTAGCAGCCCTAGGGGCTACACCTTC. This translates into CASSQDFGSSPRGYTF.